The T cell receptor (beta chain) described here comes from a study of T-cell memory formation after mild COVID-19. Study conclusions and caveats: Contracting CD4+ clones were located mainly in CM and EM, and CD8+ clones in EMRA. In pre-infection memory, a portion of responding clones appeared, which suggested that cross-reactive memory joined.

Deletions cut 2 bases from V and 1 base from J, with 9 bases between. Germline loops: CDR1 SGHRS, CDR2 YFSETQ. This CDR3 has 15 residues. TCRdb independently ran MiXCR on the 5' RACE reads; one entry per CDR3 protein. The sample lists fewer than 450,000 distinct CDR3 sequences; 20% to 25% were seen once. Concerning this clonotype: Its antigen is not identified.

This sequence originates from an adult woman who had mild COVID-19 (a few samples of this study predate the infection). Cell type and time point are not known. The sequenced sample consisted of PBMCs or a T cell subset sorted from them (not recorded which). This sequence joins TRBV5-1 and TRBJ2-2; no clear D. Here the CDR3 DNA reads TGCGCCAGCAGCTTCGGCGGAGAGAACACCGGGGAGCTGTTTTTT. Translating it yields CASSFGGENTGELFF.